These T cell receptor beta chains were read from a single sample in a study of CD8+CD57+ T cells in acquired aplastic anemia. Each CDR3 protein is one row after TCRdb ran MiXCR on the reads. Of some 150,000 distinct CDR3 sequences listed, 71% are singletons. Sequencing used sorted CD4+, CD8+, or CD8+CD57+ T cells (not recorded which) from PBMCs. These receptor sequences come from a human donor with aplastic anemia. The CDR3 runs from the conserved cysteine through the conserved F or W. The D gene is left open where the match is weak. Rows give clone size only sometimes, using once, few, many, or a class for an expanded clone.

abundance	j_gene	v_gene	d_gene	CDR3aa	CDR3nt
NA	TRBJ1-4	TRBV10-1	NA	CASSEKRNEKLFF	TGCGCCAGCAGTGAGAAGCGAAATGAAAAACTGTTTTTT
NA	TRBJ1-1	TRBV20-1	TRBD1	CSARVSLTGYTEAFF	TGCAGTGCTAGAGTAAGTCTGACAGGGTACACTGAAGCTTTCTTT
NA	TRBJ1-4	TRBV12-3/TRBV12-4	NA	CASSFQQGTNEKLFF	TGTGCCAGCAGTTTTCAGCAGGGGACTAATGAAAAACTGTTTTTT
NA	TRBJ2-7	TRBV20-1	NA	CSARPYRESTSEQYF	TGCAGTGCTAGACCCTACAGGGAGAGTACGTCCGAGCAGTACTTC
NA	TRBJ1-1	TRBV5-1	NA	CASRGTSYEAFF	TGCGCCAGCAGGGGGACCTCCTACGAAGCTTTCTTT
NA	TRBJ1-5	TRBV10-3	TRBD1	CAISDTDRGQGNQPQHF	TGTGCCATCAGTGATACGGACAGGGGGCAAGGCAATCAGCCCCAGCATTTT
NA	TRBJ1-2	TRBV15	NA	CATSRGRDRNYGYTF	TGTGCCACCAGCAGAGGCAGAGATCGTAACTATGGCTACACCTTC
NA	TRBJ2-1	TRBV6-4	NA	CASSDSAGADTQFF	TGTGCCAGCAGTGACTCTGCGGGGGCAGATACGCAGTTCTTC
NA	TRBJ1-6	TRBV6-5	NA	CASSQSGDSPLHF	TGTGCCAGCAGTCAGTCAGGGGATTCACCCCTCCACTTT
few	TRBJ2-7	TRBV7-9	NA	CASSSVGSRLHF	TGTGCCAGCAGCTCCGTGGGGTCCCGACTCCACTTC
NA	TRBJ2-1	TRBV10-3	NA	CAISDSKLKAGRHYNEQFF	TGTGCCATCAGTGACTCAAAACTCAAGGCGGGACGTCACTACAATGAGCAGTTCTTC
NA	TRBJ2-7	TRBV20-1	NA	CSARFGISEQYF	TGCAGTGCTAGATTCGGGATCAGCGAGCAGTACTTC
few	TRBJ1-1	TRBV3-1	NA	CASSQDPAASLNTEAFF	TGTGCCAGCAGCCAAGATCCGGCAGCAAGTCTGAACACTGAAGCTTTCTTT
NA	TRBJ1-5	TRBV15	NA	CATSREGGLDQPQHF	TGTGCCACCAGCAGAGAAGGGGGGCTCGACCAGCCCCAGCATTTT
NA	TRBJ2-3	TRBV7-9	NA	CASSSPPEGFTDTQYF	TGCGCCAGCAGCTCCCCACCGGAGGGTTTTACAGATACGCAGTATTTT
many	TRBJ2-5	TRBV4-2	NA	CASSPEFQTQYF	TGTGCCAGCAGCCCGGAGTTTCAGACCCAGTACTTC
few	TRBJ2-7	TRBV29-1	TRBD1	CSATAGTGTEQYF	TGCAGCGCCACAGCCGGGACAGGGACCGAGCAGTACTTC
many	TRBJ1-2	TRBV2	TRBD1	CASSEAVQGAAWSHGYTF	TGTGCCAGCAGTGAAGCAGTCCAGGGGGCGGCTTGGAGTCATGGCTACACCTTC
once	TRBJ1-2	TRBV20-1	TRBD1	CSAKRQGANYGYTF	TGCAGTGCTAAACGACAGGGGGCTAACTATGGCTACACCTTC
many	TRBJ1-1	TRBV9	NA	CASSVGAENTEAFF	TGTGCCAGCAGCGTAGGAGCAGAGAACACTGAAGCTTTCTTT
NA	TRBJ1-1	TRBV19	TRBD1	CASTRTDRVRTEAFF	TGTGCCAGTACCAGAACCGACAGGGTTCGGACTGAAGCTTTCTTT
NA	TRBJ1-6	TRBV15	TRBD1	CATSRAITGDNSPLHF	TGTGCCACCAGCAGAGCTATTACAGGGGATAATTCACCCCTCCACTTT
NA	TRBJ1-3	TRBV2	TRBD1	CASCEGRGIWNTIYF	TGTGCCAGCTGCGAGGGCAGGGGGATATGGAACACCATATATTTT
NA	TRBJ1-3	TRBV29-1	NA	CSVRVSGNTIYF	TGCAGCGTGAGGGTCTCTGGAAACACCATATATTTT
few	TRBJ1-4	TRBV15	NA	CATTPGRTPRLFF	TGTGCCACCACCCCCGGACGGACACCAAGACTGTTTTTT
once	TRBJ1-1	TRBV25-1	NA	CASSEQGTNTEAFF	TGTGCCAGCAGTGAACAGGGAACGAACACTGAAGCTTTCTTT
NA	TRBJ2-5	TRBV10-3	NA	CAIRDSAQETQYF	TGTGCCATCAGAGACAGTGCTCAAGAGACCCAGTACTTC
NA	TRBJ2-1	TRBV6-4	TRBD1	CASSDLTGGAQFF	TGTGCCAGCAGTGACCTTACAGGGGGCGCGCAGTTCTTC
NA	TRBJ2-5	TRBV11-2	TRBD1	CASRYTGGETQYF	TGTGCCAGCAGGTACACAGGGGGTGAGACCCAGTACTTC
few	TRBJ2-7	TRBV2	NA	CASLGGGPHEQYF	TGTGCCAGCTTGGGTGGGGGGCCCCACGAGCAGTACTTC
few	TRBJ1-5	TRBV12-3/TRBV12-4	NA	CASSEQIYSNQPQHF	TGTGCCAGCAGTGAACAGATATATAGCAATCAGCCCCAGCATTTT
once	TRBJ2-7	TRBV15	NA	CATSRVNDYEQYF	TGTGCCACCAGCAGAGTGAATGACTACGAGCAGTACTTC
NA	TRBJ2-2	TRBV7-3	NA	CASSLRGGASNIGELFF	TGTGCCAGCAGCTTAAGGGGGGGGGCTTCGAACATCGGGGAGCTGTTTTTT
once	TRBJ1-1	TRBV15	TRBD1	CATSRALDRGNTEAFF	TGTGCCACCAGCAGAGCCCTTGACAGGGGTAACACTGAAGCTTTCTTT
few	TRBJ2-7	TRBV9	TRBD2	CASSGTGGFYEQYF	TGTGCCAGCAGCGGGACGGGAGGGTTCTACGAGCAGTACTTC
many	TRBJ2-3	TRBV6-4	NA	CASSDSAGSTDTQYF	TGTGCCAGCAGTGACTCTGCGGGAAGCACAGATACGCAGTATTTT
NA	TRBJ2-7	TRBV7-2	TRBD1	CASSRPSGGGEQYF	TGTGCCAGCAGCCGACCATCAGGGGGCGGCGAGCAGTACTTC